This T cell receptor beta chain is from a study of shared clonotypes between healthy human individuals. General study results and limits: It was only blood that was sampled, and tissue repertoires likely differ. A limitation of the genetic and exposure-history diversity represented arose from few donors.

This CDR3 is built from 15 residues. V shed 0 bases and J shed 2 bases, with 11 bases lying between them. Germline assignment: CDR1 SGHTA and CDR2 FQGTGA. As to this clone: Its specificity is not known.

Profiling relied on immunoSEQ multiplex PCR, and the TCRdb table lists in-frame clones only, not all of them. This table holds approximately 2.5 million clones, roughly 93% found once. The sample comprised naive CD4+ T cells from PBMCs. Subset defined: CD45RA+ positively selected. This clonotype was obtained from a man between 18 and 35 years old in good health. Some clones in this sample may be carry-over from other donors' samples. The chain joins TRBV7-3 to TRBJ2-7, with D maybe TRBD2 (6 bases). In DNA form, the CDR3 reads TGTGCCAGCAGCTTAACGGGAGGCCCCCCCTACGAGCAGTACTTC. Amino acid sequence: CASSLTGGPPYEQYF.